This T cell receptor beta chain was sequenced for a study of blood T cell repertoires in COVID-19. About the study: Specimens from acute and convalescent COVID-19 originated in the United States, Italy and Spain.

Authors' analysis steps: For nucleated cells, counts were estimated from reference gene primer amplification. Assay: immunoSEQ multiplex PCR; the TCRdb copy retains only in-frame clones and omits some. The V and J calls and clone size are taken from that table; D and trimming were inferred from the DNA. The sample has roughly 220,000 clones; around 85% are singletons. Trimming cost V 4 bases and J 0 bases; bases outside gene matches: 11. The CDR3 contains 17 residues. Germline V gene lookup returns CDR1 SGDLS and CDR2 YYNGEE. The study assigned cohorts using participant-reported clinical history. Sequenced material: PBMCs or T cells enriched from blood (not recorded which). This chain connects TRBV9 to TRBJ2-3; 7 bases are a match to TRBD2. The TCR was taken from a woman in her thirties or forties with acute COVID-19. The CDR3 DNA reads TGTGCCAGCAGCTTCCAGACTAGCCCCTATAGCACAGATACGCAGTATTTT. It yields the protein CASSFQTSPYSTDTQYF.